The clone carrying this TCR beta chain has a handful of counts. This sample is part of a study of T-cell memory formation after mild COVID-19. TCRdb recomputed calls from the 5' RACE reads with MiXCR, one row per CDR3 protein. The repertoire includes roughly 150,000 distinct CDR3 sequences, 11% to 15% of them detected once, and about 30% sits in the top ten. The germline V and J ends were trimmed by 8 bases and 9 bases, with 8 bases remaining between them. CDR3 length: 10 residues. The germline gives CDR1 SEHNR, CDR2 FQNEAQ (reference sequence). This clonotype originated in an adult woman who had mild COVID-19 (a few samples of this study predate the infection). Cell type and time point are not known. The chain links TRBV7-9 to TRBJ2-1; D not resolved. Sequencing was carried out using PBMCs or a T cell subset sorted from them (not recorded which). CDR3 bases: TGTGCCAGCGAGTTAGGTGAGCAGTTCTTC. It yields the protein CASELGEQFF.